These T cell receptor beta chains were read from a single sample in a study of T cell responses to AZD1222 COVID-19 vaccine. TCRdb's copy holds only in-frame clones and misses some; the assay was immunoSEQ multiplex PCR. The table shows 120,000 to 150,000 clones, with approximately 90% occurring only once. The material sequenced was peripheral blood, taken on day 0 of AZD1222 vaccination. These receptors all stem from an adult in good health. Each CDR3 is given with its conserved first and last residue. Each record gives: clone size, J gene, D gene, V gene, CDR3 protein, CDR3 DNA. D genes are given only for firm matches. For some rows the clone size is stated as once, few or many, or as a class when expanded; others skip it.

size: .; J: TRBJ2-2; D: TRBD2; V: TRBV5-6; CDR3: CASSWKGGTSGVVAGELFF; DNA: TGTGCCAGCAGCTGGAAGGGAGGGACTAGCGGCGTCGTAGCCGGGGAGCTGTTTTTT
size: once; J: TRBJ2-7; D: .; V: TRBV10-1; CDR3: CASSGYREGEQYF; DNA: TGCGCCAGCTCGGGGTACAGGGAAGGCGAGCAGTACTTC
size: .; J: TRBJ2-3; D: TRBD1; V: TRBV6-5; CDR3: CASSPRTGADTQYF; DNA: TGTGCCAGCAGTCCACGTACAGGGGCGGATACGCAGTATTTT
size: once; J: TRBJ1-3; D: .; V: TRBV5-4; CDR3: CASGSGNTIYF; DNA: TGTGCCAGCGGATCCGGAAACACCATATATTTT
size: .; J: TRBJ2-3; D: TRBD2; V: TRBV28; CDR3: CASSRSSGGPSTDTQYF; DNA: TGTGCCAGCAGTAGGTCTAGCGGGGGACCAAGCACAGATACGCAGTATTTT
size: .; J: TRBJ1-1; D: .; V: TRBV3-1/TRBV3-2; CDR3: CASSQDWGLEAFF; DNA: TGTGCCAGCAGCCAAGATTGGGGGCTAGAAGCTTTCTTT
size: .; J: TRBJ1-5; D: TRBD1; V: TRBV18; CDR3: CASSQGDQPQHF; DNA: TGTGCCAGCTCGCAGGGGGATCAGCCCCAGCATTTT
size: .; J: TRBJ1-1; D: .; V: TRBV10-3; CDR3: CAIRMQGRNTEAFF; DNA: TGTGCCATCAGGATGCAAGGAAGGAACACTGAAGCTTTCTTT
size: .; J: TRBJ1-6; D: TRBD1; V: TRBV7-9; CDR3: CASSSGTENNSPLHF; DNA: TGTGCCAGCAGCTCCGGGACAGAAAATAATTCACCCCTCCACTTT
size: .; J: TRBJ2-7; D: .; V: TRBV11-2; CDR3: CATKTGFYEQYF; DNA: TGTGCCACCAAGACAGGTTTCTACGAGCAGTACTTC
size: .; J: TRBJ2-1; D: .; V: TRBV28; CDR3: CASRARGGPYNEQFF; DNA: TGTGCCAGCAGGGCGAGGGGGGGGCCATACAATGAGCAGTTCTTC
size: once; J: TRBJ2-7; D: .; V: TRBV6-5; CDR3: CARSQGYEQYF; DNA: TGTGCCAGAAGCCAGGGCTACGAGCAGTACTTC
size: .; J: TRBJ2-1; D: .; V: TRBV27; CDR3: CASSTWGNNEQFF; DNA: TGTGCCAGCAGCACCTGGGGAAACAATGAGCAGTTCTTC
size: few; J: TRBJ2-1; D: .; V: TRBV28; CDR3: CASQHSREQFF; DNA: TGTGCCAGCCAGCACTCGAGAGAGCAGTTCTTC
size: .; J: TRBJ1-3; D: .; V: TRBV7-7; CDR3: CASSLFFGNTIYF; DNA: TGTGCCAGCAGCTTGTTCTTCGGAAACACCATATATTTT
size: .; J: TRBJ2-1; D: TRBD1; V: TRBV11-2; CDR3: CASSLGMDRLFNEQFF; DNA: TGTGCCAGCAGCTTAGGGATGGACAGGTTGTTCAATGAGCAGTTCTTC
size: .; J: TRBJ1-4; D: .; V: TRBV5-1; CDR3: CASSLEAGSVYEKLFF; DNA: TGCGCCAGCAGCTTGGAGGCGGGCTCTGTTTATGAAAAACTGTTTTTT
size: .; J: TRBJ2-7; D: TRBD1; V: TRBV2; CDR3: CASSPTRGQGEQYF; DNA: TGTGCCAGCAGTCCTACTCGGGGACAGGGGGAGCAGTACTTC
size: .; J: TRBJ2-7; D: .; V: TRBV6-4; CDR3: CASSDSLAGEQYF; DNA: TGTGCCAGCAGTGACTCGTTGGCGGGAGAGCAGTACTTC
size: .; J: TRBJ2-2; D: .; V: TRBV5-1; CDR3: CASSTIGGGELFF; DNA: TGCGCCAGCAGCACCATCGGAGGGGGGGAGCTGTTTTTT
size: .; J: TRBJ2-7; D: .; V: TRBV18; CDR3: CASSPPGQGAEQYF; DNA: TGTGCCAGCTCACCACCCGGACAAGGGGCCGAGCAGTACTTC
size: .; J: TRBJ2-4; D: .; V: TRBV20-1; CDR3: CSASLPLGAKNIQYF; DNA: TGCAGTGCTAGTCTCCCGTTGGGGGCCAAAAACATTCAGTACTTC
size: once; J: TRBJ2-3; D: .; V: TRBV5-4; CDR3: CASSLRQATTDTQYF; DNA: TGTGCCAGCAGCTTGCGGCAGGCGACCACAGATACGCAGTATTTT
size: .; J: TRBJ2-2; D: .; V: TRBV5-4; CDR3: CASSLFGGLSTGELFF; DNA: TGTGCCAGCAGCTTGTTTGGGGGGTTGAGCACCGGGGAGCTGTTTTTT
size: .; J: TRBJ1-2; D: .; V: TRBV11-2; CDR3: CASSLGHRLYGYTF; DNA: TGTGCCAGCAGCTTAGGCCACAGGCTTTATGGCTACACCTTC
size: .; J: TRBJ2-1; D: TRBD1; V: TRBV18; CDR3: CASSTGTGYYNEQFF; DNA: TGTGCCAGCTCAACCGGGACAGGGTACTACAATGAGCAGTTCTTC
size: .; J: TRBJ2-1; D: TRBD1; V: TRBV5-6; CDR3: CASSSTGSWEQFF; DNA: TGTGCCAGCAGCTCGACAGGGTCTTGGGAGCAGTTCTTC
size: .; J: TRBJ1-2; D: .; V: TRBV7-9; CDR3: CASSPPGWKGGYTF; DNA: TGTGCCAGCAGCCCCCCCGGGTGGAAAGGGGGCTACACCTTC
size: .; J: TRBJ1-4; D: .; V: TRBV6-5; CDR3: CASSTTGPELFF; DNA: TGTGCCAGCAGTACGACAGGTCCGGAACTGTTTTTT
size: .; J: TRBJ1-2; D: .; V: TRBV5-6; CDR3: CASSLAEQGGYSGYTF; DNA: TGTGCCAGCAGCTTGGCAGAACAGGGAGGTTATAGTGGCTACACCTTC
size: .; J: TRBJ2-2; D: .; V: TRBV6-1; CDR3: CASSDHTESGELFF; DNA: TGTGCCAGCAGTGACCATACAGAGTCCGGGGAGCTGTTTTTT
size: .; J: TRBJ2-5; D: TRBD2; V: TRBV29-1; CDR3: CSVLKSGRSGKETQYF; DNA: TGCAGCGTCCTTAAGAGCGGGAGATCCGGCAAAGAGACCCAGTACTTC
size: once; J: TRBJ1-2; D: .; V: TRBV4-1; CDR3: CASSLNTGIGGYTF; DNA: TGCGCCAGCAGCCTCAATACAGGGATCGGGGGCTACACCTTC
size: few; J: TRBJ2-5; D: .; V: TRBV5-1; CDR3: CASSGQKYQETQYF; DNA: TGCGCCAGCAGCGGACAAAAGTACCAAGAGACCCAGTACTTC
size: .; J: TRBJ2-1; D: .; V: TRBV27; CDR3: CASKMGVRAGITNEQFF; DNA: TGTGCCAGCAAAATGGGTGTTAGGGCGGGTATAACCAATGAGCAGTTCTTC
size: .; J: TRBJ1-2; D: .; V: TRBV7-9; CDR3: CASSFEYTISYGYTF; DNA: TGTGCCAGCAGCTTTGAGTATACCATCTCCTATGGCTACACCTTC
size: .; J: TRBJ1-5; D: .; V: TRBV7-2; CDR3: CASSLAQLLGQPQHF; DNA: TGTGCCAGCAGCTTAGCGCAGCTACTGGGACAGCCCCAGCATTTT
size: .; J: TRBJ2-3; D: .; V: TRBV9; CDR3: CASSVSRSTDTQYF; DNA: TGTGCCAGCAGCGTCTCGCGGAGCACAGATACGCAGTATTTT
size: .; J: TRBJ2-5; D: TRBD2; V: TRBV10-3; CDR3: CAIRPAGVETQYF; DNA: TGTGCCATCAGACCCGCGGGGGTAGAGACCCAGTACTTC
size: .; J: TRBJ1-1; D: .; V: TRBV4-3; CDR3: CASSQVLYTEAFF; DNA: TGCGCCAGCAGCCAAGTTTTGTACACTGAAGCTTTCTTT
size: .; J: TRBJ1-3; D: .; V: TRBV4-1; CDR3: CASSLARVSGNTIYF; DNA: TGCGCCAGCAGCCTGGCCAGGGTCTCTGGAAACACCATATATTTT